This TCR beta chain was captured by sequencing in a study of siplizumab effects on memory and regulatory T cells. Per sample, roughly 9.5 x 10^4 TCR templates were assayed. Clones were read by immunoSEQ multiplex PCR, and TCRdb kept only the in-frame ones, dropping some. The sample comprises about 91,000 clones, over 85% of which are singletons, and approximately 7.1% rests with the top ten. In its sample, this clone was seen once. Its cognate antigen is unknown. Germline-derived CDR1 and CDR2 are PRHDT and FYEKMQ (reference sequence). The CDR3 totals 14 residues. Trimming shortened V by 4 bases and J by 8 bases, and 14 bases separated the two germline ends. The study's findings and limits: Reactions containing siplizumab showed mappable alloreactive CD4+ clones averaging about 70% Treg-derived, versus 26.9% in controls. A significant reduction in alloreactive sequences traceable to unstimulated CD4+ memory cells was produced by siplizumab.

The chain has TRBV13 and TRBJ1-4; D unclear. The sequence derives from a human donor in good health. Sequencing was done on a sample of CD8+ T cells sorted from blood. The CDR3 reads CASSSSMVGEKLFF. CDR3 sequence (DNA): TGTGCCAGCAGCTCGTCGATGGTCGGGGAAAAACTGTTTTTT. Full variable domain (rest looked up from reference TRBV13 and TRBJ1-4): AAGVIQSPRHLIKEKRETATLKCYPIPRHDTVYWYQQGPGQDPQFLISFYEKMQSDKGSIPDRFSAQQFSDYHSELNMSSLELGDSALYFCASSSSMVGEKLFFGSGTQLSVL.